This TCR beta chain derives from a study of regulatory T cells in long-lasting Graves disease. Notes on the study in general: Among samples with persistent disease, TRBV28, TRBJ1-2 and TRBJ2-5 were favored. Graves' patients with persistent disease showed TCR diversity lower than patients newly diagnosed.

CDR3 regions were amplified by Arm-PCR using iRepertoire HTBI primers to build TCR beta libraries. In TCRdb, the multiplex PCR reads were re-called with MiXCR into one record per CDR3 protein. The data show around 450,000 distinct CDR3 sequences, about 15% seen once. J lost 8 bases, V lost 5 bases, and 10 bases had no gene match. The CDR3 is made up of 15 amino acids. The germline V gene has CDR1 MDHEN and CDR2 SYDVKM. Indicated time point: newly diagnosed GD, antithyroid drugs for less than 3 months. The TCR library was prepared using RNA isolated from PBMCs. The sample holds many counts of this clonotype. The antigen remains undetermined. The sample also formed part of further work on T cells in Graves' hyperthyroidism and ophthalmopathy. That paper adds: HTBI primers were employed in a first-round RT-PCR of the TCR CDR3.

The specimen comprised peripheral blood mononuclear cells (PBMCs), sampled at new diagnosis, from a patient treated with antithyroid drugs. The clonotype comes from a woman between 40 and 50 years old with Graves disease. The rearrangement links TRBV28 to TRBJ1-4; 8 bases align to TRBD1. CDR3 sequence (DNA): TGTGCCAGCAGTCCTCCGGGACAGGTGAACGAAAAACTGTTTTTT. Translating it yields CASSPPGQVNEKLFF.